Listed below are T cell receptor beta chains from one sample, sequenced in a study of cytomegalovirus exposure and HLA in healthy donors. Method: immunoSEQ multiplex PCR; TCRdb's copy keeps in-frame clones and lacks some. There are some 70,000 clones in the sample; roughly 84% occur only once, and approximately 2.4% lies in the top ten. The sample consisted of PBMCs. The receptors were gathered from a woman aged 45 to 65 in good health and CMV-seronegative. Both conserved end residues are part of each CDR3. Fields, in order: D gene, CDR3 length, V gene, CDR3 protein. D genes are given only for firm matches.

d_call: NA; cdr3_length: 11; v_call: TRBV30; cdr3_aa: CAWSGQTEAFF
d_call: TRBD1; cdr3_length: 13; v_call: TRBV7-3; cdr3_aa: CASSLTGGTEAFF
d_call: NA; cdr3_length: 14; v_call: TRBV11-3; cdr3_aa: CASSLVPLTGELFF
d_call: NA; cdr3_length: 15; v_call: TRBV11-2; cdr3_aa: CASSLDLGPGNTIYF
d_call: NA; cdr3_length: 13; v_call: TRBV7-2; cdr3_aa: CASSQSGHNEQFF
d_call: NA; cdr3_length: 14; v_call: TRBV6-5; cdr3_aa: CATALGLTSYGYTF
d_call: NA; cdr3_length: 14; v_call: TRBV7-9; cdr3_aa: CASSFAGTAYEQYF
d_call: TRBD1; cdr3_length: 14; v_call: TRBV7-7; cdr3_aa: CASSLGGPYNEQFF
d_call: NA; cdr3_length: 12; v_call: TRBV10-3; cdr3_aa: CAINAGNTEAFF
d_call: TRBD1; cdr3_length: 15; v_call: TRBV6-6; cdr3_aa: CASSLRSDRVTEAFF
d_call: NA; cdr3_length: 16; v_call: TRBV28; cdr3_aa: CASSLPPPTGIGGYTF
d_call: NA; cdr3_length: 13; v_call: TRBV6-5; cdr3_aa: CASSLSGDYGYTF
d_call: TRBD2; cdr3_length: 14; v_call: TRBV18; cdr3_aa: CASSFGTNSNEQFF
d_call: TRBD2; cdr3_length: 15; v_call: TRBV29-1; cdr3_aa: CSFGLAGISTDTQYF
d_call: NA; cdr3_length: 14; v_call: TRBV6-6; cdr3_aa: CASIVQGTGNTIYF
d_call: NA; cdr3_length: 13; v_call: TRBV6-5; cdr3_aa: CASSSSRGGGYTF
d_call: NA; cdr3_length: 15; v_call: TRBV4-1; cdr3_aa: CASSQENRVSGELFF
d_call: TRBD1; cdr3_length: 13; v_call: TRBV30; cdr3_aa: CAWSLGQGGEAFF
d_call: TRBD1; cdr3_length: 15; v_call: TRBV12-5; cdr3_aa: CASGIGQGDQETQYF
d_call: NA; cdr3_length: 13; v_call: TRBV10-3; cdr3_aa: CAISEWSTDTQYF
d_call: TRBD2; cdr3_length: 13; v_call: TRBV6-1; cdr3_aa: CASSDLAGFDQYF
d_call: TRBD1; cdr3_length: 13; v_call: TRBV29-1; cdr3_aa: CSVEGTGNEKLFF
d_call: TRBD1; cdr3_length: 13; v_call: TRBV29-1; cdr3_aa: CSARDRVINEQFF
d_call: NA; cdr3_length: 11; v_call: TRBV29-1; cdr3_aa: CSVALMNEQYF
d_call: TRBD2; cdr3_length: 17; v_call: TRBV4-2; cdr3_aa: CASSQATVLAGSYEQYF
d_call: NA; cdr3_length: 13; v_call: TRBV13; cdr3_aa: CASSFRTEEKLFF
d_call: NA; cdr3_length: 15; v_call: TRBV7-2; cdr3_aa: CASSDGQPGNQPQHF
d_call: NA; cdr3_length: 13; v_call: TRBV5-4; cdr3_aa: CASSLRGSTEAFF
d_call: NA; cdr3_length: 13; v_call: TRBV18; cdr3_aa: CASSPKGVPGYTF
d_call: TRBD1; cdr3_length: 14; v_call: TRBV10-2; cdr3_aa: CASSETGGATEAFF
d_call: TRBD1; cdr3_length: 16; v_call: TRBV6-5; cdr3_aa: CASSYSTQGAYYEQYF
d_call: NA; cdr3_length: 15; v_call: TRBV19; cdr3_aa: CASSISIRGYYGYTF
d_call: NA; cdr3_length: 13; v_call: TRBV6-1; cdr3_aa: CASREHSNQPQHF
d_call: TRBD1; cdr3_length: 16; v_call: TRBV30; cdr3_aa: CAWSYYSPGQGEKLFF
d_call: NA; cdr3_length: 15; v_call: TRBV14; cdr3_aa: CASSQGPSNTGELFF
d_call: NA; cdr3_length: 14; v_call: TRBV10-3; cdr3_aa: CAIGTPGQKYGYTF
d_call: NA; cdr3_length: 16; v_call: TRBV5-4; cdr3_aa: CASSLLPPGEGTEAFF
d_call: TRBD2; cdr3_length: 14; v_call: TRBV29-1; cdr3_aa: CSVPSGSRYNEQFF
d_call: NA; cdr3_length: 18; v_call: TRBV4-2; cdr3_aa: CASSQDTSSYERGDTQYF
d_call: NA; cdr3_length: 13; v_call: TRBV5-1; cdr3_aa: CASSPPLTGELFF
d_call: NA; cdr3_length: 17; v_call: TRBV13; cdr3_aa: CASSAGQLEYQLYEQFF
d_call: NA; cdr3_length: 13; v_call: TRBV29-1; cdr3_aa: CSVEEALNTEAFF
d_call: NA; cdr3_length: 13; v_call: TRBV19; cdr3_aa: CASLDQGNYGYTF
d_call: NA; cdr3_length: 15; v_call: TRBV5-1; cdr3_aa: CASSLAPGTGGELFF
d_call: TRBD1; cdr3_length: 13; v_call: TRBV5-6; cdr3_aa: CASSTRQGDGYTF
d_call: NA; cdr3_length: 13; v_call: TRBV6-1; cdr3_aa: CASSSTGTDTQYF
d_call: NA; cdr3_length: 13; v_call: TRBV10-2; cdr3_aa: CASRDFINQPQHF
d_call: NA; cdr3_length: 14; v_call: TRBV28; cdr3_aa: CASTQRRNTDTQYF
d_call: NA; cdr3_length: 14; v_call: TRBV7-9; cdr3_aa: CASSLETRPNEQFF
d_call: NA; cdr3_length: 16; v_call: TRBV5-6; cdr3_aa: CASSSTKTGANYGYTF
d_call: TRBD1; cdr3_length: 16; v_call: TRBV28; cdr3_aa: CASSTFGTGVHQPQHF
d_call: TRBD1; cdr3_length: 16; v_call: TRBV14; cdr3_aa: CASSQDATGGFYGYTF
d_call: NA; cdr3_length: 15; v_call: TRBV27; cdr3_aa: CASSLSGRGDYGYTF
d_call: TRBD2; cdr3_length: 15; v_call: TRBV28; cdr3_aa: CASSLGSGRLDEQYF
d_call: NA; cdr3_length: 16; v_call: TRBV10-2; cdr3_aa: CASSEEGRGFRDTQYF
d_call: TRBD1; cdr3_length: 15; v_call: TRBV6-4; cdr3_aa: CASSAGTGGTDTQYF
d_call: NA; cdr3_length: 16; v_call: TRBV5-4; cdr3_aa: CASSLQGPIRSYEQYF
d_call: TRBD2; cdr3_length: 15; v_call: TRBV6-1; cdr3_aa: CASRLAGSSYNEQFF
d_call: NA; cdr3_length: 15; v_call: TRBV6-5; cdr3_aa: CASSSRVVSGNTIYF